This TCR beta chain was obtained from a study of blood T cell repertoires in COVID-19. Study in general: Samples representing acute and convalescent COVID-19 were sourced from the United States, Italy and Spain.

The CDR3 length is 14 residues. Trimming left V 1 base short and J 3 bases short, with 12 bases between. Germline lookup yields CDR1 SQVTM and CDR2 ANQGSEA. A few counts support this clone. This specimen includes other DNA sequences encoding the same CDR3. Clinical history reported by participants formed the basis on which cohorts were assigned. Per the authors' pipeline: Amplified reference gene primers provided the basis for estimating nucleated cell counts. The table came from immunoSEQ multiplex PCR; TCRdb's copy has only in-frame clones and leaves some out. V and J calls and clone size are copied from that table; D and trimming were computed from the DNA. The top ten clones hold about 5.8% of a sample with under 200,000 clones, 81% of them seen once.

The sample comprised PBMCs or T cells enriched from blood (not recorded which). This rearrangement joins TRBV29-1 to TRBJ1-2, with a possible D match to TRBD1 (5 bases). This TCR was sampled from a woman aged 40-49 years with acute COVID-19. The CDR3 DNA reads as TGCAGCGTTGAAGGAAGGGGCCAAGACTATGGCTACACCTTC. Residues: CSVEGRGQDYGYTF.